This T cell receptor (beta chain) was sequenced in a study of blood T cell repertoires in COVID-19. Study at large: The cDNA or gDNA used as material had been derived from T cells, B-cell-depleted T cells, or PBMCs.

In the original processing: Nucleated cell number was recorded as an estimate derived from reference gene primer amplification. Assay used: immunoSEQ multiplex PCR; TCRdb lists only in-frame clones, some missing. Clone size and V and J calls were adopted from that table, with D and trimming inferred from the DNA. The data contain under 150,000 clones, 84% of them singletons. Recruits, aged roughly 18 to 100 years, lived in 24 US areas. Germline CDR1 MNHEY, CDR2 SVGEGT. V dropped 2 bases and J dropped 6; count of bases not matched to a gene: 8. This CDR3 has 15 amino acids. The chain combines TRBV6-2 or TRBV6-3 with TRBJ1-1; TRBD1 matches 8 bases. The source of this sequence is a woman aged 45-60 years who had been exposed to COVID-19. The sequencing input was PBMCs or T cells enriched from blood (not recorded which). The CDR3 sequence is CASSYGRTGWSEAFF. CDR3 sequence (DNA): TGTGCCAGCAGTTACGGGCGGACAGGGTGGTCTGAAGCTTTCTTT.